Shown below are 29 T cell receptor beta chains from a single sample sequenced in a study of vaccination effects on CD4 cells after COVID-19. The data were produced by immunoSEQ multiplex PCR, yet TCRdb's version contains in-frame clones alone and is incomplete. There are approximately 74,000 clones in the sample; around 74% occur only once, and under 3% lies in the top ten. CD4+ T cells specific for antigen were expanded with viral peptide pools by the ViraFEST assay before sequencing. Cells that had been cultured for roughly 9 days were the source of isolated CD4+ T cells. Testing of the vaccine recipients showed negative nucleocapsid antibodies and no prior SARS-CoV-2 infection. No antigen is known for these receptors. The sample here was CD4+ T cells from PBMCs cultured with HCoV-NL63 spike peptides, taken before COVID-19 vaccination. These receptors came from a human donor who received a COVID-19 vaccine.

The V gene is TRBV5-1, the J gene TRBJ2-2; a weak D match, TRBD2 (7 bases). Germline CDR1 reads SGHRS; CDR2 reads YFSETQ. Between the trimmed V and J ends, which lost 2 bases and 4 bases, there was a span of 12 bases. The CDR3 spans 15 residues. CDR3 DNA sequence: TGCGCCAGCAGCTTAGTGGGGGGGCCCACCGGGGAGCTGTTTTTT. This encodes CASSLVGGPTGELFF.

CDR3 DNA sequence: TGTGCCACCAGTGACGGAACACAAGAGACCCAGTACTTC. Protein: CATSDGTQETQYF. V is TRBV24-1 and J is TRBJ2-5, with D hard to call. Trimming removed 4 bases at V and 2 bases at J, with 7 bases between. This CDR3 has 13 residues. Germline V gene lookup returns CDR1 KGHDR and CDR2 SFDVKD.

This rearrangement joins TRBV18 to TRBJ2-1, with D perhaps TRBD2 (6 bases). Looked up from germline, CDR1 is KGHSH and CDR2 is LQKENI. Trimming took off 3 bases at V and 6 bases at J, with 18 bases between the two ends. This CDR3 spans 16 amino acids. The DNA of the CDR3 is TGTGCCAGCTCACCCCCGCTCTTCGGGGGAACCAATGAGCAGTTCTTC. Amino acid sequence: CASSPPLFGGTNEQFF.

The genes are TRBV27 and TRBJ2-5; perhaps TRBD2 as D (5 bases). Trimming removed 5 bases at V and 5 bases at J, with 15 bases between. Germline assignment: CDR1 MNHEY and CDR2 SMNVEV (reference sequence). The CDR3 has 14 residues. The CDR3 DNA follows: TGTGCCAGCAGTCCACCCGGGAAACGGGAGACCCAGTACTTC. Its translation is CASSPPGKRETQYF.

V gene TRBV7-3 combines with J gene TRBJ2-7; TRBD1 might be the D (6 bases). V was shortened by 5 bases and J by 3 bases, with 14 bases between the two germline ends. Germline CDR1 is SGHTA and CDR2 is FQGTGA. The CDR3 runs 14 residues. The CDR3, as DNA: TGTGCCAGCAGCAAAACAGGGCCCCACTACGAGCAGTACGTC. This encodes CASSKTGPHYEQYV.

This clone was detected a few times. The rearrangement uses TRBV19 and TRBJ1-5; D unclear. In germline, CDR1 is LNHDA, CDR2 SQIVND (reference sequence). The germline V and J ends were trimmed by 9 bases and 1 base, with 16 bases remaining between them. CDR3 length: 15 residues. DNA for the CDR3: TGTGCCAGCGAGGGCCAGAGCAGAAGCAATCAGCCCCAGCATTTT. Residues: CASEGQSRSNQPQHF.

The V call is TRBV9, the J call TRBJ1-2; 7 bases match TRBD1. Germline trimming cut 4 bases from V and 8 bases from J; bases unmatched to any gene: 17. Germline assignment: CDR1 SGDLS and CDR2 YYNGEE. The CDR3 loop spans 16 amino acids. This chain's CDR3 is CASSPYQGTVLEGYTF. In DNA form, the CDR3 reads TGTGCCAGCAGCCCCTATCAGGGGACAGTCCTGGAGGGCTACACCTTC.

The chain is built from TRBV21-1 and TRBJ2-7; TRBD1, the D gene given by the table, was not confirmed from the DNA. TRBV21-1 is a known pseudogene. CDR3 length: 19 amino acids. The CDR3: CASSKVIISTVRNPYEQYV. Here the CDR3 DNA reads TGTGCCAGCAGCAAAGTTATTATTTCGACAGTAAGAAACCCCTACGAGCAGTACGTC.

The J gene is TRBJ2-7, the V gene TRBV6-2 or TRBV6-3; D may be TRBD1 or TRBD2 (5 bases each). The CDR3 covers 14 residues. CDR1 is MNHEY, CDR2 SVGEGT, per germline. V was trimmed by 5 bases and J by 4 bases, leaving 15 bases between them. CDR3 DNA sequence: TGTGCCAGCAGTCAGGCTGGGGGATTTTACGAGCAGTACGTC. Protein product: CASSQAGGFYEQYV.

This clone was seen only once. V is TRBV9 and J is TRBJ1-2, with TRBD1 matching 10 bases. CDR3 length equals 15 residues. V gave up 0 bases and J gave up 7 bases; unmatched junction bases: 6. Looked up from germline, CDR1 is SGDLS and CDR2 is YYNGEE. CDR3 sequence (DNA): TGTGCCAGCAGCGTAGCTACGGGGACAGGGGCTGGCTACACCTTC. This sequence encodes CASSVATGTGAGYTF. The variable domain in full, with the rest retrieved from reference TRBV9 and TRBJ1-2, is DSGVTQTPKHLITATGQRVTLRCSPRSGDLSVYWYQQSLDQGLQFLIQYYNGEERAKGNILERFSAQQFPDLHSELNLSSLELGDSALYFCASSVATGTGAGYTFGSGTRLTVV.

The V gene is TRBV18, the J gene TRBJ1-4; the D gene is possibly TRBD1 (5 bases). The length of the CDR3 is 14 residues. V was pared by 4 bases and J by 6 bases, with 12 bases between. Looked up from germline, CDR1 is KGHSH and CDR2 is LQKENI. CDR3 residues: CASSRDGTYEKLFF. CDR3 nucleotide sequence: TGTGCCAGCTCACGGGACGGGACCTATGAAAAACTGTTTTTT.

The V call is TRBV2, the J call TRBJ1-5; no firm D call. Between the trimmed V and J ends, which lost 7 bases and 4 bases, there was a span of 14 bases. The length of the CDR3 is 14 residues. Germline lookup yields CDR1 SNHLY and CDR2 FYNNEI. The CDR3 coding sequence is TGTGCCAGCACCCCGATTTTCGAGAATCAGCCCCAGCATTTT. Residues: CASTPIFENQPQHF.

The chain joins TRBV28 to TRBJ2-2, with unresolved D. Germline-derived CDR1 and CDR2 are MDHEN and SYDVKM. CDR3 length: 13 residues. The ends were cut back, 3 bases at V and 6 bases at J, with 8 bases in the middle. The CDR3 loop reads CASSFGGPGELFF. CDR3 sequence (DNA): TGTGCCAGCAGTTTCGGCGGCCCCGGGGAGCTGTTTTTT.

CDR3 sequence (DNA): TGTGCCAGCAGGCGGGACAGGGGAAAGAGTCAGCCCCAGCATTTT. Translating gives CASRRDRGKSQPQHF. The chain couples TRBV7-8 to TRBJ1-5, with 10 bases identical to TRBD1. V shed 6 bases and J 6 bases; nucleotides not matched to a gene: 8. Germline V gene sequence: CDR1 SGHVS, CDR2 FQNEAQ. The CDR3 contains 15 residues.

This chain uses TRBV6-5 with TRBJ2-2; D is uncertain. The V and J ends lost 0 bases and 1 base respectively, with 9 bases between them. The germline V gene has CDR1 MNHEY and CDR2 SVGAGI. The CDR3 totals 16 residues. The CDR3 DNA reads TGTGCCAGCAGTTACTCGAGTCCCAGGAACACCGGGGAGCTGTTTTTT. Its translation is CASSYSSPRNTGELFF.

The rearrangement links TRBV29-1 to TRBJ1-3; D unclear. CDR3 length: 15 residues. Between the trimmed V and J ends, which lost 0 bases and 4 bases, there was a span of 13 bases. Per the germline V gene, CDR1 is SQVTM and CDR2 is ANQGSEA. CDR3 in amino acids: CSVEDRVRSGNTIYF. DNA for the CDR3: TGCAGCGTTGAAGATCGGGTGCGGTCCGGAAACACCATATATTTT.

This clone was counted a few times. The chain is built from TRBV2 and TRBJ1-2; D might be TRBD1 (5 bases). Trimming left V 4 bases short and J 2 bases short, with 11 bases between. The CDR3 consists of 14 residues. Germline V gives CDR1 SNHLY, CDR2 FYNNEI. The CDR3 sequence is CASSGQFANYGYTF. The CDR3 DNA reads as TGTGCCAGCAGTGGACAGTTCGCGAACTATGGCTACACCTTC.

This clone has more than one count but fewer than ten. This chain uses TRBV10-3 with TRBJ2-2, with 12 bases identical to TRBD1. CDR1 and CDR2 (germline): ENHRY, SYGVKD. Losses at the gene ends were 2 bases for V and 5 bases for J; bases not matched to a gene: 6. The CDR3 spans 17 residues. The CDR3 is CAISEAGTGGYTGELFF. CDR3 nucleotide sequence: TGTGCCATCAGTGAGGCCGGGACAGGGGGCTATACCGGGGAGCTGTTTTTT.

The V and J genes are TRBV7-8 and TRBJ2-6; 10 nucleotides match TRBD1. CDR3 length: 18 amino acids. With 5 bases clipped from V and 0 bases from J, the junction kept 7 bases outside the gene matches. From germline, CDR1 is SGHVS and CDR2 FQNEAQ. The CDR3: CASSLRDRGSSGANVLTF. As DNA, the CDR3 is TGTGCCAGCAGCCTGAGGGACAGGGGTTCCTCTGGGGCCAACGTCCTGACTTTC.

The chain joins TRBV19 to TRBJ2-5, with D possibly being TRBD1 (7 bases). V lost 5 bases to trimming and J lost 2 bases, with 21 bases between them. Germline values: CDR1 LNHDA, CDR2 SQIVND (reference sequence). The CDR3 consists of 17 residues. The CDR3 protein is CASSSRFRTGLQETQYF. The CDR3 bases are TGTGCCAGTAGTTCTAGATTTCGGACAGGACTACAAGAGACCCAGTACTTC.

This clone was counted once. The chain combines TRBV10-1 with TRBJ1-1; TRBD1 matches 7 bases. The length of the CDR3 is 13 residues. The germline gives CDR1 WNHNN, CDR2 SYGVQD (reference sequence). Trimming cost V 6 bases and J 2 bases; bases outside gene matches: 3. CDR3 protein: CASRAGGNTEAFF. As DNA, the CDR3 is TGCGCCAGCAGGGCAGGGGGAAACACTGAAGCTTTCTTT.

The chain employs TRBV27 and TRBJ1-6; 9 bases agree with TRBD1. The germline CDR1 and CDR2 sequences are MNHEY and SMNVEV (reference sequence). The junction had 8 bases not matched to a gene; V was cut back by 1 base and J by 1 base. This CDR3 comprises 19 residues. The CDR3 nucleotides read TGTGCCAGCAGTTTATGGGGACAGGGTGTGTTATCCTATAATTCACCCCTCCACTTT. This sequence encodes CASSLWGQGVLSYNSPLHF.

The genes are TRBV24-1 and TRBJ2-2, with 8 positions matching TRBD1. The CDR3 has 17 amino acids. The V gene end was trimmed by 6 bases and the J gene end by 1 base; junction bases not matched to a gene: 9. Germline V gene sequence: CDR1 KGHDR, CDR2 SFDVKD. The CDR3, as DNA: TGTGCCACCAGTCGCCGAGTGGGGACAGGGAACACCGGGGAGCTGTTTTTT. Protein: CATSRRVGTGNTGELFF.

The chain couples TRBV9 to TRBJ2-3; 7 nucleotides match TRBD2. Losses at the gene ends were 0 bases for V and 1 base for J; bases not matched to a gene: 2. The germline V gene has CDR1 SGDLS and CDR2 YYNGEE. The CDR3 loop spans 15 amino acids. The CDR3: CASSVASGGTDTQYF. CDR3 nucleotides: TGTGCCAGCAGCGTAGCGAGCGGGGGCACAGATACGCAGTATTTT. Supplemented by reference TRBV9 and TRBJ2-3, the full variable domain reads DSGVTQTPKHLITATGQRVTLRCSPRSGDLSVYWYQQSLDQGLQFLIQYYNGEERAKGNILERFSAQQFPDLHSELNLSSLELGDSALYFCASSVASGGTDTQYFGPGTRLTVL.

The CDR3 loop reads CASSVRGQIHYGYTF. The CDR3 DNA reads as TGTGCCAGCAGTGTGAGGGGACAGATCCACTATGGCTACACCTTC. The chain recombines TRBV27 with TRBJ1-2; TRBD1 agrees at 7 bases. This CDR3 contains 15 residues. The V gene end was trimmed by 5 bases and the J gene end by 3 bases; junction bases not matched to a gene: 9. Germline V CDR1 and CDR2: MNHEY, SMNVEV (reference sequence).

The rearrangement joins TRBV6-5 to TRBJ1-1; 9 bases align to TRBD1. There are 15 residues in the CDR3. CDR1 is MNHEY and CDR2 is SVGAGI in the germline V gene. With V trimmed by 7 bases and J by 1 base, 7 bases remained unmatched. The CDR3 DNA reads as TGTGCCAGCACTCACCTGACAGGGGGGAACACTGAAGCTTTCTTT. As protein: CASTHLTGGNTEAFF.

The chain uses TRBV2 and TRBJ1-2; no firm D call. V was shortened by 1 base and J by 7 bases, with 10 bases between the two germline ends. The CDR3 runs to 13 residues. CDR1 SNHLY and CDR2 FYNNEI come from the germline V gene. The DNA for the CDR3 is TGTGCCAGCAGTGAAGGGAGGGAGCTTGGCTACACCTTC. Residues: CASSEGRELGYTF.

V and J are TRBV3-1 (or the pseudogene TRBV3-2) and TRBJ2-7; D ambiguous. CDR1 and CDR2 from the germline V gene are LGHDT and YNNKEL (reference sequence). Trimming left V 8 bases short and J 0 bases short, with 14 bases between. The CDR3 covers 14 residues. CDR3 protein: CASARTADSYEQYV. Here the CDR3 DNA reads TGTGCCAGCGCCCGGACGGCTGACTCCTACGAGCAGTACGTC.

The V call is TRBV19, the J call TRBJ2-3; 13 nucleotides align to TRBD2. Germline CDR1 LNHDA, CDR2 SQIVND (reference sequence). The CDR3 consists of 18 residues. Trimming took 3 bases from V and 3 from J; bases not matched to a gene: 9. The chain's CDR3 is CASSMPGLAGKLTDTQYF. The CDR3 DNA is TGTGCCAGTAGTATGCCGGGACTAGCGGGGAAGTTGACAGATACGCAGTATTTT. Variable domain in full (rest from reference TRBV19 and TRBJ2-3): DGGITQSPKYLFRKEGQNVTLSCEQNLNHDAMYWYRQDPGQGLRLIYYSQIVNDFQKGDIAEGYSVSREKKESFPLTVTSAQKNPTAFYLCASSMPGLAGKLTDTQYFGPGTRLTVL.